This note documents a single T cell receptor (beta chain) sequence. The record originates from a study of blood T cell repertoires in COVID-19. Study background: Samples taken during acute and convalescent COVID-19 were collected in the United States, Italy and Spain. Sources were T cells, B-cell-depleted T cells, or PBMCs; the material itself was cDNA or gDNA.

V dropped 3 bases and J dropped 2 bases, with 7 bases sitting between them. The CDR3 covers 13 residues. Germline-derived CDR1 and CDR2 are MDHEN and SYDVKM. Original processing notes: How many nucleated cells were present was estimated from reference gene primer amplification. Measured with immunoSEQ multiplex PCR; TCRdb has only the in-frame clones, and not every one. That table supplies the V and J calls and clone size; D and trimming were determined from the DNA. Here the sample spans under 200,000 clones, about 86% being singletons. What was sequenced was peripheral blood. The source of this sequence is a man in his 60s with acute or convalescent COVID-19. V is TRBV28 and J is TRBJ1-2, with unresolved D. CDR3 sequence reads: CASSFSQNYGYTF. The CDR3 DNA reads as TGTGCCAGCAGTTTCTCGCAGAACTATGGCTACACCTTC.